The entry below gives a single T cell receptor (beta chain) sequence along with its context. Its antigen is not identified. Distinct nucleotide sequences in the sample also encode this CDR3. Trimming left V 3 bases short and J 5 bases short, with 7 bases between. Per the germline V gene, CDR1 is SGHTA and CDR2 is FQGNSA. This CDR3 is built from 12 residues. This sample stems from a study of shared clonotypes between healthy human individuals. Only in-frame clones appear in the TCRdb table, and some are missing; sequencing was by immunoSEQ multiplex PCR. The sample lists some 1.5 million clones; approximately 98% were seen once. Notes on the study in general: The study found about 5% of naive CD4 clonotypes shared across a handful of donors.

Source material: naive CD4+ T cells sorted from blood. The sample's subset: CD45RA+ positively selected. V and J are TRBV7-2 and TRBJ2-5; D unclear. The TCR originated in a man under 40 in good health. CDR3 in DNA: TGTGCCAGCAGCTTGTTGGGGGAGACCCAGTACTTC. It specifies CASSLLGETQYF.